This TCR beta chain was documented in a study of T cell responses to AZD1222 COVID-19 vaccine. On the study more broadly: The analysis combined second doses at about 4 or about 12 weeks. Study-wide findings and caveats: Increases in Spike-specific TCR breadth and depth were seen after two AZD1222 doses. Without day 14 samples, only post-peak T cell repertoires were studied.

TCRdb's copy holds only in-frame clones and misses some; the assay was immunoSEQ multiplex PCR. Found here are around 140,000 clones, roughly 93% of them singletons; the top ten hold 5% to 7%. Worth noting for this clone: The antigen is undetermined.

Losses at the gene ends were 2 bases for V and 7 bases for J; bases not matched to a gene: 1. This CDR3 has 13 amino acids. The specimen was peripheral blood, collected on day 0 of AZD1222 vaccination. V and J are TRBV12-3 or TRBV12-4 and TRBJ2-7; the match to TRBD2 covers 11 bases. This receptor was obtained from an adult in good health. This CDR3 is CASSLLAGGEQYF. DNA for the CDR3: TGTGCCAGCAGTTTACTAGCGGGGGGAGAGCAGTACTTC.